What follows is one T cell receptor beta chain and its context. Its antigen is not known. This sample is drawn from a study of early T cells in non-severe SARS-CoV-2 infection. Overall study context: The authors sequenced bulk RNA from unsorted whole blood, leaving chains unpaired. Findings and caveats of the study: Reliance on VDJdb matching favored anti-spike CD8 responses; private and CD4 specificities were missed.

Looked up from germline, CDR1 is SGHTA and CDR2 is FQGNSA. Trimming shortened V by 1 base and J by 11 bases, and 12 bases separated the two germline ends. The CDR3 loop spans 12 amino acids. In the library, individual cDNA molecules carried attached unique molecular identifiers. TCRdb processed the 5' RACE reads anew with MiXCR; each CDR3 protein has one entry. The sample records over 95,000 distinct CDR3 sequences, around a sixth being singletons. The specimen sequenced was whole blood. The sequence was obtained from an adult who was a healthcare worker with PCR-confirmed SARS-CoV-2 infection or an uninfected control (not recorded which). The V call is TRBV7-2, the J call TRBJ2-7, with D possibly matching TRBD2 (6 bases). In nucleotides, the CDR3 is TGTGCCAGCAGCTTAGGCGGGACCGGGAAGTACTTC. It encodes CASSLGGTGKYF.